This T cell receptor beta chain was observed in a study of breast tumors, draining lymph nodes, adjacent tissues. V lost 6 bases, J lost 5 bases, and 16 bases lay in between. The CDR3 is made up of 14 amino acids. The germline CDR1 and CDR2 sequences are MNHEY and SVGEGT. MiXCR, run by TCRdb on the multiplex PCR reads, gives a single entry per CDR3 protein. This sample has 30,000 to 40,000 distinct CDR3 sequences, with about 36% found just once. Study results and caveats: The data were judged consistent with most tumor T cells coming from lymph node and expanding in tumor.

In the case of this clonotype: Its antigen is still unknown.

The chain combines TRBV6-2 or TRBV6-3 with TRBJ2-5; no definite D call. Sequenced material: breast tumor tissue. This TCR came from a female donor with breast cancer. Some clones in this sample may be carry-over from other donors' samples. CDR3: CASRALELRETQYF. The DNA for the CDR3 is TGTGCCAGCAGGGCCCTTGAGCTACGTGAGACCCAGTACTTC.